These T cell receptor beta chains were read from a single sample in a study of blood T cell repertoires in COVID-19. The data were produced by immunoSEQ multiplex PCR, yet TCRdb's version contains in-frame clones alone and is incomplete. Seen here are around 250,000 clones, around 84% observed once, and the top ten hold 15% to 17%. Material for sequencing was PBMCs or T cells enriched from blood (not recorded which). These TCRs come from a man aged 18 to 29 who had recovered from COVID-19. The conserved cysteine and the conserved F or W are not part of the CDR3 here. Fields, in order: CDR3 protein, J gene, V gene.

CDR3aa: ASSFGGETQY
j_gene: TRBJ2-5
v_gene: TRBV7-9

CDR3aa: ASSLVRDYEQY
j_gene: TRBJ2-7
v_gene: TRBV23-1

CDR3aa: ASSLDGAGQGSPLH
j_gene: TRBJ1-6
v_gene: TRBV5-1

CDR3aa: ASSRTGTGTTDTQY
j_gene: TRBJ2-3
v_gene: TRBV18

CDR3aa: ASSLGPDRGGSGYT
j_gene: TRBJ1-2
v_gene: TRBV7-9

CDR3aa: ASVSADRDFYEQY
j_gene: TRBJ2-7
v_gene: TRBV7-9

CDR3aa: ASSTTRGGQPQH
j_gene: TRBJ1-5
v_gene: TRBV19

CDR3aa: ASSLVGDFEQF
j_gene: TRBJ2-1
v_gene: TRBV5-1

CDR3aa: ASSLVGAANTEAF
j_gene: TRBJ1-1
v_gene: TRBV11-3

CDR3aa: ASRGTGRNTEAF
j_gene: TRBJ1-1
v_gene: TRBV10-2

CDR3aa: ASSLAAGGRYGEAF
j_gene: TRBJ1-1
v_gene: TRBV5-6

CDR3aa: SVGQENQGTQY
j_gene: TRBJ2-5
v_gene: TRBV29-1

CDR3aa: ASSRREGAMVRQY
j_gene: TRBJ2-3
v_gene: TRBV2

CDR3aa: ASSFGTGRHEQY
j_gene: TRBJ2-7
v_gene: TRBV14

CDR3aa: ASSQTGQGKRVGEQY
j_gene: TRBJ2-7
v_gene: TRBV2

CDR3aa: ASSSHRARNTEAF
j_gene: TRBJ1-1
v_gene: TRBV19

CDR3aa: ASSLDRTGNTGELF
j_gene: TRBJ2-2
v_gene: TRBV5-1

CDR3aa: ASSTGTGISTDTQY
j_gene: TRBJ2-3
v_gene: TRBV2

CDR3aa: ASSQGRGSNQETQY
j_gene: TRBJ2-5
v_gene: TRBV4-2

CDR3aa: ASNLASYNEQF
j_gene: TRBJ2-1
v_gene: TRBV2

CDR3aa: ASSLGGGYNEQF
j_gene: TRBJ2-1
v_gene: TRBV7-2

CDR3aa: ASRSGIREDTEAF
j_gene: TRBJ1-1
v_gene: TRBV6-5

CDR3aa: ASSLGGEDYGYT
j_gene: TRBJ1-2
v_gene: TRBV7-8

CDR3aa: ASSSPGGANTEAF
j_gene: TRBJ1-1
v_gene: TRBV9

CDR3aa: ASSLLGTPPSHEQF
j_gene: TRBJ2-1
v_gene: TRBV5-1

CDR3aa: ATSDTHRDSNQPQH
j_gene: TRBJ1-5
v_gene: TRBV24-1

CDR3aa: ASRQPLREKLF
j_gene: TRBJ1-4
v_gene: TRBV2

CDR3aa: ASSVQTTDTIY
j_gene: TRBJ1-3
v_gene: TRBV28

CDR3aa: ASSFRRGSDTQY
j_gene: TRBJ2-3
v_gene: TRBV6-5

CDR3aa: ASSQETSTDTQY
j_gene: TRBJ2-3
v_gene: TRBV4-1

CDR3aa: ASSLTVANSPLH
j_gene: TRBJ1-6
v_gene: TRBV28

CDR3aa: ASRPEQGDTEAF
j_gene: TRBJ1-1
v_gene: TRBV2

CDR3aa: ASTSHPSGANVLT
j_gene: TRBJ2-6
v_gene: TRBV27

CDR3aa: ASSLSGGNQPQH
j_gene: TRBJ1-5
v_gene: TRBV27

CDR3aa: ASSQVGTAGNTIY
j_gene: TRBJ1-3
v_gene: TRBV4-1

CDR3aa: ASSSAGKAF
j_gene: TRBJ1-1
v_gene: TRBV7-9

CDR3aa: ASRPRRTSSSNEQF
j_gene: TRBJ2-1
v_gene: TRBV7-8

CDR3aa: ASSTPGGETQY
j_gene: TRBJ2-5
v_gene: TRBV11-1

CDR3aa: ASRDTPTVGLAGKSSYEQY
j_gene: TRBJ2-7
v_gene: TRBV19

CDR3aa: ASSISAAGTSYEQY
j_gene: TRBJ2-7
v_gene: TRBV19

CDR3aa: ASRLEPGLGRYNEQY
j_gene: TRBJ2-7
v_gene: TRBV11-2

CDR3aa: ASSLFDPGQGFEQY
j_gene: TRBJ2-7
v_gene: TRBV27

CDR3aa: ASRDSGGGNYGYT
j_gene: TRBJ1-2
v_gene: TRBV2

CDR3aa: ASRGLQGAGEQY
j_gene: TRBJ2-7
v_gene: TRBV2

CDR3aa: ASSQGILYQETQY
j_gene: TRBJ2-5
v_gene: TRBV4-1